This T cell receptor beta chain was recorded in a study of blood T cells in healthy people across ages. The study's findings and limits: Estimates based on one million T cells were treated as lower bounds. The unsorted PBMCs prevented any conclusive comparison of naive versus antigen-experienced cells.

Donors were systemically healthy Caucasian individuals from Russia aged roughly 6 to 100 years. V trimming: 3 bases; J trimming: 0 bases; junction bases outside the gene matches: 8. CDR1 and CDR2 from the germline V gene are SGHAT and FQDESV (reference sequence). CDR3 length: 19 residues. Note on this clonotype: The antigen remains unidentified.

The second PCR ran roughly 6 to 12 cycles with a sample-barcoded 5' primer and J-beta primers. TCRdb used MiXCR to reprocess the 5' RACE reads, holding one entry per CDR3 protein. This sample has over a million distinct CDR3 sequences, with around 40% found just once. This TCR derives from a woman aged 18-30 years in good health. Sequencing was done on a sample of blood. V usage is TRBV11-1 and J usage is TRBJ2-1, with 13 nucleotides matching TRBD2. The DNA of the CDR3 is TGTGCCAGCAGCTTCGAGGGACTAGCGGGACCCAGCTCCTACAATGAGCAGTTCTTC. The encoded protein is CASSFEGLAGPSSYNEQFF.